This T cell receptor beta chain stems from a study of response to subunit inactivated influenza vaccine. Study-wide results and caveats: New T cells are recruited in small numbers by each seasonal influenza vaccination, according to the authors' suggestion.

TCRdb called the RT-PCR reads again in MiXCR, with one record for every CDR3 protein. The repertoire holds about 570,000 distinct CDR3 sequences, with approximately 12% as singletons. From germline, CDR1 is MGHDK and CDR2 SYGVNS. There are 14 residues in the CDR3. V lost 0 bases and J lost 4, with 9 bases in between. Remarks on this clonotype: What it binds is unknown.

The genes are TRBV25-1 and TRBJ1-2; the D is unclear. Sequenced here: PBMCs from blood, sampled on the day of vaccination. The TCR originated in a man aged 45-60 years who received an inactivated influenza vaccine. The CDR3 nucleotides read TGTGCCAGCAGTGAATATCCGGGCGCCTATGGCTACACCTTC. Amino acid sequence: CASSEYPGAYGYTF.